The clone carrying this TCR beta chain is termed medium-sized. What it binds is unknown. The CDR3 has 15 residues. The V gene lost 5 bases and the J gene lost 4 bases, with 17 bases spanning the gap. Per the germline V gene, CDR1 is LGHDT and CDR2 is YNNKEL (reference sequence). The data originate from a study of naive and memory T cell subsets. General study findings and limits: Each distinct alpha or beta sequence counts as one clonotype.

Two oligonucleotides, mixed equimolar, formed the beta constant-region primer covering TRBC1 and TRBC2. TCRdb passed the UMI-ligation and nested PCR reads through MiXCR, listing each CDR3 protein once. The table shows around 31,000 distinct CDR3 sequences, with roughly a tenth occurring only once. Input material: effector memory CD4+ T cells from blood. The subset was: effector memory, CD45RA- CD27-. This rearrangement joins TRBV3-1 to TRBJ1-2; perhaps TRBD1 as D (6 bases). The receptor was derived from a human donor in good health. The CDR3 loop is CASSDNRAASYGYTF. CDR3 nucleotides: TGTGCCAGCAGCGATAACAGGGCGGCGAGCTATGGCTACACCTTC.